The 7 T cell receptor beta chains below were found in one sample sequenced in a study of cytomegalovirus exposure and HLA in healthy donors. PCR was performed using 60 Vbeta and 13 Jbeta primers. Assay used: immunoSEQ multiplex PCR; TCRdb lists only in-frame clones, some missing. The table records under 200,000 clones, over 65% of them present only once. Specimen: PBMCs. The receptors were gathered from a man between 60 and 70 years old in good health and CMV-seronegative.

This clone has only a few counts. The CDR3 DNA sequence: TGTGCCAGCAGTTACGAGGGACAGGAAGGGGGCTACACCTTC. Amino acids: CASSYEGQEGGYTF. The rearrangement uses TRBV6-5 and TRBJ1-2, with TRBD1 identical over 8 bases. The germline CDR1 and CDR2 sequences are MNHEY and SVGAGI. This CDR3 region has 14 residues. The V gene end was trimmed by 2 bases and the J gene end by 8 bases; junction bases not matched to a gene: 7.

The CDR3 bases are TGTGCCAGCAGTTATATCCAGGGGGCGCAGGATGAGCAGTTCTTC. Encoded protein: CASSYIQGAQDEQFF. V and J are TRBV7-9 and TRBJ2-1; 8 bases are a match to TRBD1. The CDR3 is made up of 15 amino acids. Trimming took 6 bases from V and 8 from J; bases not matched to a gene: 12. Germline CDR1 is SEHNR and CDR2 is FQNEAQ (reference sequence).

V and J are TRBV7-9 and TRBJ1-2, with TRBD1 matching 8 bases. The CDR3 is 13 residues long. The junction had 5 bases not matched to a gene; V was cut back by 4 bases and J by 7 bases. Germline-derived CDR1 and CDR2 are SEHNR and FQNEAQ (reference sequence). CDR3 in DNA: TGTGCCAGCAGCTCCAGGACAGGGCTTGGCTACACCTTC. Its protein is CASSSRTGLGYTF.

The CDR3 protein is CASSRAGGPTGELFF. The CDR3 DNA is TGTGCCAGCAGCCGAGCGGGGGGGCCCACCGGGGAGCTGTTTTTT. The chain has TRBV6-5 and TRBJ2-2, with 10 nucleotides matching TRBD2. The V segment lost 6 bases and the J segment 4 bases; nucleotides outside the gene matches: 5. The germline CDR1 and CDR2 sequences are MNHEY and SVGAGI. The length of the CDR3 is 15 residues.

This clone occurred a few times. V and J are TRBV10-3 and TRBJ2-3; 9 positions match TRBD1. The junction had 5 bases not matched to a gene; V was cut back by 4 bases and J by 3 bases. From germline, CDR1 is ENHRY and CDR2 SYGVKD. The CDR3 is 15 amino acids. CDR3 in amino acids: CAISAGTGSTDTQYF. For the CDR3, the DNA is TGTGCCATCAGTGCGGGGACAGGGTCGACAGATACGCAGTATTTT.

V gene TRBV21-1 combines with J gene TRBJ2-4; the table's D call, TRBD2, was not checked against the DNA. TRBV21-1 is described as a pseudogene. This CDR3 has 16 amino acids. The CDR3 loop reads CASSNRTRLAKNIQYF. CDR3 nucleotides: TGTGCCAGCAGCAATAGGACTAGACTAGCCAAAAACATTCAGTACTTC.

The count of this clone is one. The chain joins TRBV7-2 to TRBJ2-2; D unclear. The CDR3 runs to 15 residues. Germline CDR1 and CDR2: SGHTA and FQGNSA. V lost 2 bases to trimming and J lost 4 bases, with 11 bases between them. In nucleotides, the CDR3 is TGTGCCAGCAGCTTATCTAGGTTTGGCACCGGGGAGCTGTTTTTT. Translated, it gives CASSLSRFGTGELFF.